This TCR beta chain emerged from a study of blood T cell repertoires in COVID-19. Study-wide context: T cells, B-cell-depleted T cells, or PBMCs provided the cDNA or gDNA that served as material.

The authors' processing: The assay estimated nucleated cells by amplifying reference gene primers. The table came from immunoSEQ multiplex PCR; TCRdb's copy has only in-frame clones and leaves some out. V and J calls plus clone size are reproduced from that table; the DNA served to infer D and trimming. Altogether 200,000 to 300,000 clones are present, about nine tenths being singletons, with the ten largest covering over 0.8%. Followed over time, Seattle patients had been enrolled while infection was active. The V gene's germline CDR1 is MNHEY and CDR2 SVGAGI. The CDR3 has 14 residues. The V and J ends lost 0 bases and 7 bases respectively, with 12 bases between them.

The TCR comes from a man in his thirties or forties with COVID-19, enrolled during active disease. The specimen sequenced was peripheral blood. This sequence joins TRBV6-5 and TRBJ1-1; maybe TRBD1 (6 bases). CDR3 coding DNA: TGTGCCAGCAGTTACTCCCAGGGGAAGGGTGAAGCTTTCTTT. Protein: CASSYSQGKGEAFF.